This T cell receptor (beta chain) was observed in a study of cytomegalovirus exposure and HLA in healthy donors. CDR1 is LNHNV and CDR2 is YYDKDF in the germline V gene (reference sequence). The CDR3 contains 15 residues. Remarks on this clone: Its matching antigen is unknown. The junction and the germline gene differ at one end; a read error may be behind it.

Study conclusions and caveats: Rare sequences made up most TCRs, while some public TCRs were found in many donors. Among CMV-associated TCR beta chains, most appeared HLA-restricted in a later analysis. In vitro data verified a few CMV-associated chains as specific for CMV antigens.

PCR was performed using 60 Vbeta and 13 Jbeta primers. Produced via immunoSEQ multiplex PCR; TCRdb's table is partial and in-frame only. The data hold under 150,000 clones, with 80% observed a single time. The receptor was derived from a male donor in good health and CMV-seronegative. This chain joins TRBV15 and TRBJ2-6, with D possibly being TRBD1 (5 bases). The sample comprised PBMCs. CDR3 bases: TGTGCCACCAGCAGAGGTAACTCTGGGGCCAACGGCCTGACTTTC. It codes for CATSRGNSGANGLTF. The full variable domain, completed using reference TRBV15 and TRBJ2-6, is DAMVIQNPRYQVTQFGKPVTLSCSQTLNHNVMYWYQQKSSQAPKLLFHYYDKDFNNEADTPDNFQSRRPNTSFCFLDIRSPGLGDTAMYLCATSRGNSGANGLTFGAGSRLTVL.